These T cell receptor beta chains were read from a single sample in a study of cytomegalovirus exposure and HLA in healthy donors. Method: immunoSEQ multiplex PCR; TCRdb's copy keeps in-frame clones and lacks some. The table has about 130,000 clones, approximately 92% seen once. The sample consisted of PBMCs. The receptors derive from a woman aged 18-29 years in good health and CMV-seronegative. Both conserved end residues are part of each CDR3. The order of the fields is J gene, D gene, clone size, V gene, CDR3 protein, CDR3 DNA. The D gene is left open where the match is weak. Some rows mark clone size as missing; the rest say once, few, many or name a class of expanded clone.

>TRBJ2-2|-|-|TRBV9
CASGRGRIANTGELFF
TGTGCCAGCGGCCGGGGGAGAATCGCGAACACCGGGGAGCTGTTTTTT
>TRBJ1-2|-|once|TRBV2
CASSEAGGSMGGYTF
TGTGCCAGCAGTGAAGCAGGAGGGAGTATGGGTGGCTACACCTTC
>TRBJ2-7|-|-|TRBV5-1
CASIPGDNLSEQYF
TGCGCCAGCATCCCCGGGGACAATCTTTCCGAGCAGTACTTC
>TRBJ2-5|-|-|TRBV25-1
CASSEFGRGRETQYF
TGTGCCAGCAGTGAATTCGGTAGGGGGAGAGAGACCCAGTACTTC
>TRBJ1-6|TRBD1|-|TRBV2
CASQGRGLGSPLHF
TGTGCCTCCCAGGGTAGGGGGCTAGGTTCACCCCTCCACTTT
>TRBJ2-4|-|-|TRBV5-6
CASSHRAVWSLYF
TGTGCCAGCAGCCACAGAGCGGTGTGGTCCTTGTACTTC
>TRBJ1-3|-|-|TRBV5-1
CASSTGTGFSGNTIYF
TGCGCCAGCAGCACCGGAACAGGTTTCTCTGGAAACACCATATATTTT
>TRBJ2-2|-|-|TRBV6-4
CASSDSSSGELFF
TGTGCCAGCAGTGACTCTTCTTCGGGGGAGCTGTTTTTT
>TRBJ1-1|TRBD1|-|TRBV18
CASSRARDSPTEAFF
TGTGCCAGCTCACGGGCCCGGGACAGCCCCACTGAAGCTTTCTTT
>TRBJ2-1|TRBD2|-|TRBV19
CASSGGGYNEQFF
TGTGCCAGTAGCGGGGGGGGCTACAATGAGCAGTTCTTC
>TRBJ2-3|TRBD2|-|TRBV9
CASSAGGRVDTQYF
TGTGCCAGCAGCGCGGGGGGAAGGGTAGATACGCAGTATTTT
>TRBJ1-1|-|-|TRBV25-1
CASTNAEATGAFF
TGTGCCAGCACGAACGCCGAGGCGACGGGAGCTTTCTTT
>TRBJ1-1|TRBD1|-|TRBV10-2
CASLGQGAEAFF
TGCGCCAGCCTAGGCCAGGGGGCTGAAGCTTTCTTT
>TRBJ2-5|-|-|TRBV7-8
CASSLTDQETQYF
TGTGCCAGCAGCTTGACAGACCAAGAGACCCAGTACTTC
>TRBJ2-2|TRBD1|few|TRBV7-9
CASSSPTGAGGELFF
TGTGCCAGCAGCTCCCCGACAGGGGCAGGCGGGGAGCTGTTTTTT